Listed below are T cell receptor beta chains from one sample, sequenced in a study of blood T cell repertoires in COVID-19. Sequenced by immunoSEQ multiplex PCR; TCRdb stores in-frame clones only, minus some. In the table there are 150,000 to 200,000 clones, approximately 90% of which are singletons. The sample comprised peripheral blood. The receptors shown here come from a woman in her 30s with acute or convalescent COVID-19. Both conserved end residues are part of each CDR3. Some rows mark clone size as missing; the rest say once, few, many or name a class of expanded clone.

v_call	clone_size	j_call	cdr3_aa
TRBV30	once	TRBJ1-1	CAWTGGQHNTEAFF
TRBV19	few	TRBJ2-1	CASSTSGKTNEQFF
TRBV24-1	NA	TRBJ2-1	CATSDSRAAIYNEQFF
TRBV12-5	NA	TRBJ2-1	CASGLAGQNEQFF
TRBV6-1	NA	TRBJ1-1	CASSEFSGQLGEAFF
TRBV30	few	TRBJ2-1	CAWRGTGLDNEQFF
TRBV5-1	few	TRBJ2-2	CASSLGLAGGPAGELFF
TRBV11-3	few	TRBJ2-1	CASSLPARDSIPYNEQFF
TRBV6-5	NA	TRBJ1-3	CASRGQGTGGNTIYF
TRBV6-2/TRBV6-3	NA	TRBJ1-1	CASSARTGINTEAFF
TRBV28	NA	TRBJ2-7	CASGFAGGTRYF
TRBV4-2	once	TRBJ2-3	CASSQDRGRVADTQYF
TRBV5-6	NA	TRBJ2-3	CASSSLAGVTDTQYF
TRBV20-1	NA	TRBJ1-1	CSARAGEAFF
TRBV18	NA	TRBJ1-6	CASSPSGNDSPLHF
TRBV7-9	NA	TRBJ1-3	CASSRGQISGNTIYF
TRBV7-6	NA	TRBJ2-5	CASSLGRGSGETQYF
TRBV18	NA	TRBJ2-6	CASSPPGGPGANVLTF
TRBV15	NA	TRBJ2-4	CASAGTENIQYF
TRBV5-6	NA	TRBJ2-1	CASIGGLTSGYNEQFF
TRBV2	NA	TRBJ1-2	CASSPGRSNYGYTF
TRBV5-1	NA	TRBJ2-5	CASSLDATGTGETQYF
TRBV30	NA	TRBJ2-5	CAWSAGLAGAHDQYF
TRBV28	NA	TRBJ2-3	CASRRAGLGGDTQYF
TRBV24-1	NA	TRBJ1-3	CAPPTGFHIYF
TRBV27	NA	TRBJ2-1	CASNSRTSGRTNEQFF
TRBV5-1	NA	TRBJ2-1	CASSIEPGVQNEQFF
TRBV5-4	NA	TRBJ2-1	CASSPGRQSNEQFF
TRBV7-2	NA	TRBJ1-5	CASSSDSNQPQHF
TRBV6-1	once	TRBJ2-3	CASSEPRTDTQYF
TRBV28	NA	TRBJ1-3	CASSTPGTGGNTIYF
TRBV27	NA	TRBJ1-1	CASSLRRNTEAFF
TRBV9	NA	TRBJ2-3	CASSEASGRGTDTQYF
TRBV6-1	NA	TRBJ2-1	CASSEAGTSGYEQFF
TRBV19	NA	TRBJ1-1	CASSTGTQGNTEAFF
TRBV27	NA	TRBJ2-1	CASSWTGAMFF
TRBV4-2	NA	TRBJ2-7	CASSHTGLGEQYF
TRBV2	NA	TRBJ1-1	CASSEANLYQGATEAFF
TRBV6-1	many	TRBJ1-2	CASSEADRNYGYTF
TRBV28	few	TRBJ1-5	CASSLHTSNQPQHF
TRBV19	NA	TRBJ1-2	CASKEAKWGDQRGYTF
TRBV7-8	NA	TRBJ1-5	CASSVGSGNQPQHF
TRBV6-1	NA	TRBJ2-5	CASSEALGLAGEMETQYF
TRBV11-3	NA	TRBJ2-1	CASSLSPGLAGPYNEQFF
TRBV9	NA	TRBJ2-1	CASSHGSYNEQFF
TRBV7-9	NA	TRBJ2-1	CASSFQGLGFNEQFF
TRBV20-1	NA	TRBJ2-3	CRSADTDTQYF
TRBV5-4	NA	TRBJ2-7	CASSKAGTGRYEQYF
TRBV14	few	TRBJ2-5	CASSQGFGETQYF
TRBV15	NA	TRBJ1-1	CATSRPEEGANTEAFF
TRBV5-4	NA	TRBJ1-4	CASSLTAGGDEKLFF
TRBV18	NA	TRBJ2-5	CASSPQRLEQETQYF
TRBV25-1	NA	TRBJ2-3	CASSVTGEYTDTQYF
TRBV2	NA	TRBJ2-2	CASKPGTPTGELFF